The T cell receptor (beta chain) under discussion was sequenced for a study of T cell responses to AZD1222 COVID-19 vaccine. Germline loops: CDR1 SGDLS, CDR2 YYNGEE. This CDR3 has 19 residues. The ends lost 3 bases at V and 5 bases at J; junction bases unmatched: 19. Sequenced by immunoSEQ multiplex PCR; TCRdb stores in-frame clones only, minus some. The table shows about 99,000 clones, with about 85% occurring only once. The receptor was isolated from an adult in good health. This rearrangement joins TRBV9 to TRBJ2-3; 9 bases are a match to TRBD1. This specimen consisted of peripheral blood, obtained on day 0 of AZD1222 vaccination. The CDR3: CASSGQTGQGFRGKDTQYF. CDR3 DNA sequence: TGTGCCAGCAGCGGCCAAACGGGACAGGGATTCAGGGGCAAAGATACGCAGTATTTT.